This entry lists 24 T cell receptor beta chains sequenced from one sample in a study of beta chain features in type 1 diabetes. TCRB transcripts that were expressed got sequenced, as all of the isolated RNA had been reverse transcribed. Sequencing used immunoSEQ multiplex PCR; TCRdb keeps in-frame clones, though not all of them. The sample lists nearly 250,000 clones; 55% to 70% were seen once. The sequenced sample consisted of naive CD4+ T cells from blood. These receptors were collected from a man aged 25 to 45 in good health.

This clone has only one observation. The same CDR3 can be traced to other DNA sequences in this sample. The chain couples TRBV28 to TRBJ2-7; no clear D gene. Looked up from germline, CDR1 is MDHEN and CDR2 is SYDVKM. The CDR3 has 12 residues. Trimming took 1 base from V and 1 from J, leaving 2 bases between them. CDR3 amino acids: CASSLYSYEQYF. As DNA, the CDR3 is TGTGCCAGCAGTTTATATTCCTACGAGCAGTACTTC.

In regard to this clone: Other DNA sequences in this sample translate to the same CDR3. The CDR3, as DNA: TGCAGCGTTGAACAGGGCCCCGATACGCAGTATTTT. It translates to CSVEQGPDTQYF. The chain combines TRBV29-1 with TRBJ2-3; tentative D call: TRBD1 (5 bases). Trimming stripped 2 bases from V and 6 bases from J, with 9 bases between. The CDR3 totals 12 residues. The germline V gene has CDR1 SQVTM and CDR2 ANQGSEA.

This chain connects TRBV29-1 to TRBJ1-1; a possible D gene is TRBD1 (6 bases). V was trimmed by 5 bases and J by 0 bases, leaving 10 bases between them. Germline CDR1 and CDR2: SQVTM and ANQGSEA. CDR3 size: 13 residues. CDR3 bases: TGCAGCGTTTCTGGACAGTTGAACACTGAAGCTTTCTTT. Its protein product is CSVSGQLNTEAFF.

The chain joins TRBV7-6 to TRBJ2-1; 10 bases line up with TRBD2. J was trimmed by 3 bases and V by 5 bases; bases with no gene match: 4. The CDR3 runs to 15 residues. CDR1 SGHVS and CDR2 FNYEAQ come from the germline V gene. The CDR3 loop is CASSPGTSVYNEQFF. CDR3 nucleotides: TGTGCCAGCAGCCCCGGGACTAGCGTCTACAATGAGCAGTTCTTC. Using reference TRBV7-6 and TRBJ2-1 for the parts outside the CDR3, the full variable domain is GAGVSQSPRYKVTKRGQDVALRCDPISGHVSLYWYRQALGQGPEFLTYFNYEAQQDKSGLPNDRFSAERPEGSISTLTIQRTEQRDSAMYRCASSPGTSVYNEQFFGPGTRLTVL.

A single count supports this clone. V gene TRBV9 combines with J gene TRBJ2-3; 13 bases are a match to TRBD2. Germline CDR1 reads SGDLS; CDR2 reads YYNGEE. V lost 3 bases, J lost 6 bases, and 4 bases stayed unmatched. CDR3 length: 15 residues. CDR3 sequence (DNA): TGTGCCAGCAGCGAAACTAGCGGGAGGGCGGATACGCAGTATTTT. Its translation is CASSETSGRADTQYF.

V and J are TRBV25-1 and TRBJ1-1, with unresolved D. Germline V gene data show CDR1 as MGHDK and CDR2 as SYGVNS. The CDR3 has 14 residues. Trimming took 5 bases from V and 4 from J, leaving 14 bases between them. The chain's CDR3 is CASSPSRGGTEAFF. DNA of the CDR3: TGTGCCAGCAGTCCCAGCCGGGGTGGCACTGAAGCTTTCTTT.

The chain joins TRBV30 to TRBJ2-3, with D tentatively TRBD2 (6 bases). Germline V gene sequence: CDR1 GTSNPN, CDR2 SVGIG (reference sequence). The length of the CDR3 is 16 residues. Trimming removed 3 bases from V and 3 bases from J, with 19 bases in between. The CDR3 spells CAWSTTGSPRTDTQYF. In DNA, the CDR3 is TGTGCCTGGAGCACGACCGGGAGTCCGAGAACAGATACGCAGTATTTT.

This chain links TRBV29-1 with TRBJ2-3; D uncertain. Germline V lookup: CDR1 SQVTM, CDR2 ANQGSEA. The CDR3 covers 14 residues. V lost 4 bases, J lost 4 bases, and 15 bases lay in between. In DNA, the CDR3 is TGCAGCGTTGTTAGCTCAGGCTCGGCAGATACGCAGTATTTT. Translation: CSVVSSGSADTQYF.

The chain employs TRBV5-1 and TRBJ2-7, with D unresolved. This CDR3 is 13 amino acids long. The ends were cut back, 5 bases at V and 3 bases at J, with 12 bases in the middle. Germline lookup yields CDR1 SGHRS and CDR2 YFSETQ. CDR3 loop: CASRGRVGYEQYF. DNA for the CDR3: TGCGCCAGCAGAGGTAGGGTGGGCTACGAGCAGTACTTC. Full variable domain (outside the CDR3, taken from reference TRBV5-1 and TRBJ2-7): KAGVTQTPRYLIKTRGQQVTLSCSPISGHRSVSWYQQTPGQGLQFLFEYFSETQRNKGNFPGRFSGRQFSNSRSEMNVSTLELGDSALYLCASRGRVGYEQYFGPGTRLTVT.

This clone was picked up a small number of times. The chain uses TRBV7-2 and TRBJ2-7; D is perhaps TRBD1 or TRBD2 (5 bases each). Germline V gives CDR1 SGHTA, CDR2 FQGNSA. This CDR3 region has 14 residues. V was shortened by 4 bases and J by 0 bases, with 10 bases between the two germline ends. CDR3 bases: TGTGCCAGCAGCTCCCGGGACGGCTCCTACGAGCAGTACTTC. It codes for CASSSRDGSYEQYF. The full variable domain, its missing parts supplied by reference TRBV7-2 and TRBJ2-7, is GAGVSQSPSNKVTEKGKDVELRCDPISGHTALYWYRQSLGQGLEFLIYFQGNSAPDKSGLPSDRFSAERTGGSVSTLTIQRTQQEDSAVYLCASSSRDGSYEQYFGPGTRLTVT.

CDR3 in amino acids: CSGGVNLGETQYF. CDR3 sequence (DNA): TGCAGCGGCGGGGTCAATCTGGGGGAGACCCAGTACTTC. The chain combines TRBV29-1 with TRBJ2-5; D might be TRBD2 (6 bases). Per the germline V gene, CDR1 is SQVTM and CDR2 is ANQGSEA. The CDR3 has 13 amino acids. Trimming cost V 7 bases and J 5 bases, with 17 bases left between them.

The chain has TRBV7-6 and TRBJ2-1; D is uncertain. Trimming left V 6 bases short and J 8 bases short, with 14 bases between. The CDR3 covers 13 residues. Germline CDR1 is SGHVS and CDR2 is FNYEAQ. This chain's CDR3 is CASSFDINHEQFF. CDR3 nucleotide sequence: TGTGCCAGCAGTTTCGACATAAACCATGAGCAGTTCTTC.

The J gene is TRBJ2-3, the V gene TRBV29-1, with D uncertain. The germline V and J ends were trimmed by 6 bases and 1 base, with 14 bases remaining between them. Germline lookup yields CDR1 SQVTM and CDR2 ANQGSEA. This CDR3 spans 14 amino acids. In nucleotides, the CDR3 is TGCAGCGTCAAACCTATGCAGGGCACAGATACGCAGTATTTT. Translation: CSVKPMQGTDTQYF.

This clone was observed a few times. The CDR3 DNA follows: TGTGCACTAGCGGGAATTAATGAGCAGTTCTTC. It codes for CALAGINEQFF. V gene TRBV30 combines with J gene TRBJ2-1, with 10 positions matching TRBD2. Germline V CDR1 and CDR2: GTSNPN, SVGIG (reference sequence). CDR3 size: 11 residues.

The chain links TRBV30 to TRBJ2-3; 8 nucleotides match TRBD2. The CDR3 consists of 14 residues. The germline gives CDR1 GTSNPN, CDR2 SVGIG (reference sequence). V trimming: 0 bases; J trimming: 6 bases; junction bases outside the gene matches: 5. The CDR3 spells CAWSVKAGVDTQYF. In nucleotides, the CDR3 is TGTGCCTGGAGTGTAAAAGCGGGAGTGGATACGCAGTATTTT.

The chain has TRBV30 and TRBJ1-1; D not resolved. CDR1 is GTSNPN, CDR2 SVGIG, per germline (reference sequence). V was trimmed by 0 bases and J by 4 bases, leaving 12 bases between them. The CDR3 is 14 amino acids. The CDR3 DNA is TGTGCCTGGAGTGTAGGCACGGCGGGCACTGAAGCTTTCTTT. Translated, it gives CAWSVGTAGTEAFF.

The V and J genes are TRBV13 and TRBJ2-3, with 7 bases fitting TRBD2. J was trimmed by 0 bases and V by 4 bases; bases with no gene match: 1. Looked up from germline, CDR1 is PRHDT and CDR2 is FYEKMQ (reference sequence). The CDR3 has 14 residues. The CDR3 reads CASSSLASTDTQYF. The DNA for the CDR3 is TGTGCCAGCAGCTCACTAGCGAGCACAGATACGCAGTATTTT.

Only one count was recorded for this clone. This chain links TRBV7-9 with TRBJ1-2, with 8 bases fitting TRBD1. CDR3 size: 13 residues. Germline loops: CDR1 SEHNR, CDR2 FQNEAQ (reference sequence). Trimming took 2 bases from V and 8 from J; bases not matched to a gene: 4. As DNA, the CDR3 is TGTGCCAGCAGCTTACAACAGGGGGAAGGCTACACCTTC. This sequence encodes CASSLQQGEGYTF. The complete variable domain, with remaining parts taken from reference TRBV7-9 and TRBJ1-2, reads DTGVSQNPRHKITKRGQNVTFRCDPISEHNRLYWYRQTLGQGPEFLTYFQNEAQLEKSRLLSDRFSAERPKGSFSTLEIQRTEQGDSAMYLCASSLQQGEGYTFGSGTRLTVV.

This clone appeared a few times. The chain couples TRBV5-1 to TRBJ2-4; TRBD2 agrees at 7 bases. The ends lost 6 bases at V and 8 bases at J; junction bases unmatched: 14. The CDR3 runs 15 residues. The germline CDR1 and CDR2 sequences are SGHRS and YFSETQ. The CDR3, as DNA: TGCGCCAGCACCCGGGGGGACCCCAGTTCGGACATTCAGTACTTC. This codes for CASTRGDPSSDIQYF.

The V and J genes are TRBV28 and TRBJ2-1; D uncertain. This CDR3 comprises 11 residues. V was pared by 8 bases and J by 5 bases, with 7 bases between. Germline CDR1 MDHEN, CDR2 SYDVKM. Here the CDR3 reads CASLRDNEQFF. As DNA, the CDR3 is TGTGCCAGCCTAAGAGACAATGAGCAGTTCTTC. Full variable domain (missing parts from reference TRBV28 and TRBJ2-1): DVKVTQSSRYLVKRTGEKVFLECVQDMDHENMFWYRQDPGLGLRLIYFSYDVKMKEKGDIPEGYSVSREKKERFSLILESASTNQTSMYLCASLRDNEQFFGPGTRLTVL.

This clone came up a few times. The J gene is TRBJ2-1, the V gene TRBV5-6; D gene unclear. The CDR3 runs 13 residues. V shed 3 bases and J shed 7 bases, with 11 bases lying between them. Germline V gene lookup returns CDR1 SGHDT and CDR2 YYEEEE. CDR3 protein: CASSYRANNEQFF. Written as DNA, the CDR3 is TGTGCCAGCAGCTATCGGGCCAATAATGAGCAGTTCTTC.

J is TRBJ1-4 and V is TRBV30; no definite D call. The germline gives CDR1 GTSNPN, CDR2 SVGIG (reference sequence). Between the trimmed V and J ends, which lost 3 bases and 5 bases, there was a span of 16 bases. The CDR3 loop spans 15 amino acids. CDR3 in amino acids: CAWRASTETNEKLFF. The CDR3 DNA reads TGTGCCTGGAGGGCTTCGACGGAGACCAATGAAAAACTGTTTTTT.

The chain carries TRBV5-1 and TRBJ1-2; 8 bases match TRBD1. The trim removed 3 bases at V and 3 bases at J, leaving 4 bases unmatched. This CDR3 has 14 amino acids. Germline-derived CDR1 and CDR2 are SGHRS and YFSETQ. Here the CDR3 DNA reads TGCGCCAGCAGCTCATGGGGACAGGACTATGGCTACACCTTC. This gives the protein CASSSWGQDYGYTF.

This clone appeared a few times. The V call is TRBV29-1, the J call TRBJ1-1, with a tentative D call TRBD1 (6 bases). Trimming removed 7 bases at V and 4 bases at J, with 16 bases between. The germline CDR1 and CDR2 sequences are SQVTM and ANQGSEA. This CDR3 is built from 13 residues. As DNA, the CDR3 is TGCAGCGCCGAGGGGGTCCTCGGCACTGAAGCTTTCTTT. Translating gives CSAEGVLGTEAFF.